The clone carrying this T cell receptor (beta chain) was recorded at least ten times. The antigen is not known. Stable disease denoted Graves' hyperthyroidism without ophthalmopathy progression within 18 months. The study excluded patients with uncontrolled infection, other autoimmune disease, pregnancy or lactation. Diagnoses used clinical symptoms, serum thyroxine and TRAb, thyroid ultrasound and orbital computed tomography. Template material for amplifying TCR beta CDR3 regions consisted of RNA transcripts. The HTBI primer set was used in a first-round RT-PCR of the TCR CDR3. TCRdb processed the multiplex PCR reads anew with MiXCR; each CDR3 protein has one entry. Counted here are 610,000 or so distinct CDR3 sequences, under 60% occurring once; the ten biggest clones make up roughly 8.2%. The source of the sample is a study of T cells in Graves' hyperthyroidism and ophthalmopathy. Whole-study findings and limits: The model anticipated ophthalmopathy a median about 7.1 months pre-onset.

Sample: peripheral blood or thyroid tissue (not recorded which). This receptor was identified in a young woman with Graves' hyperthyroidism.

The CDR3 protein is CSVEGRMNTEAFF. CDR3 sequence (DNA): TGCAGCGTTGAAGGCAGAATGAACACTGAAGCTTTCTTT. The rearrangement joins TRBV29-1 to TRBJ1-1; D is uncertain. CDR3 length: 13 amino acids. V was cut by 1 base and J by 0 bases, with 6 bases left in between. Per the germline V gene, CDR1 is SQVTM and CDR2 is ANQGSEA. Looking up the rest from reference TRBV29-1 and TRBJ1-1 gives the full variable domain: SAVISQKPSRDICQRGTSLTIQCQVDSQVTMMFWYRQQPGQSLTLIATANQGSEATYESGFVIDKFPISRPNLTFSTLTVSNMSPEDSSIYLCSVEGRMNTEAFFGQGTRLTVV.